One T cell receptor beta chain is described in this entry. This specimen belongs to a study of blood T cell repertoires in COVID-19. The overall study: Material from acute and convalescent COVID-19 was sourced from the United States, Italy and Spain.

V lost 0 bases, J lost 2 bases, and 12 bases lay in between. The CDR3 is 16 amino acids. CDR1 is LGHDT and CDR2 is YNNKEL in the germline V gene (reference sequence). The table came from immunoSEQ multiplex PCR; TCRdb's copy has only in-frame clones and leaves some out. The sample holds some 240,000 clones; 88% are singletons and the top ten take 2.5% to 3.5%. The source of this sequence is a woman in her 40s who had been exposed to COVID-19. The sample taken for sequencing was PBMCs or T cells enriched from blood (not recorded which). This chain connects TRBV3-1 (or the pseudogene TRBV3-2) to TRBJ2-3; D remains ambiguous. The CDR3 bases are TGTGCCAGCAGCCAAGACCCCTCTAGAGCCACAGATACGCAGTATTTT. Translated, it gives CASSQDPSRATDTQYF.